A single sample is the source of the 5 T cell receptor beta chains below, sequenced in a study of beta chain features in type 1 diabetes. Whole-study findings and limits: Across all four CD4+ subsets, people with type 1 diabetes showed modestly shorter TCRB CDR3s.

As every portion of the isolated RNA was reverse transcribed, the sequencing read expressed TCRB transcripts. Data came from immunoSEQ multiplex PCR; TCRdb stores just in-frame clones and leaves some out. The table has 300,000 or so clones, roughly 13% seen once. These TCRs are of unknown antigen specificity. The sample was naive CD4+ T cells from blood. Every receptor here comes from a woman aged 18-29 years with type 1 diabetes.

This sequence joins TRBV2 and TRBJ1-2; D is possibly TRBD1 (5 bases). Trimming shortened V by 6 bases and J by 8 bases, and 16 bases separated the two germline ends. Per the germline V gene, CDR1 is SNHLY and CDR2 is FYNNEI. CDR3 length: 13 residues. CDR3 in amino acids: CASREGLGDGYTF. The DNA for the CDR3 is TGTGCCAGCAGGGAGGGACTGGGGGACGGCTACACCTTC. The full variable domain, with the rest looked up from reference TRBV2 and TRBJ1-2, is EPEVTQTPSHQVTQMGQEVILRCVPISNHLYFYWYRQILGQKVEFLVSFYNNEISEKSEIFDDQFSVERPDGSNFTLKIRSTKLEDSAMYFCASREGLGDGYTFGSGTRLTVV.

The CDR3 DNA reads TGTGCCAGTAGTATAGGACAGGTCTTCAATCAGCCCCAGCATTTT. Translated: CASSIGQVFNQPQHF. The chain is built from TRBV19 and TRBJ1-5; D may be TRBD1 (6 bases). Germline values: CDR1 LNHDA, CDR2 SQIVND (reference sequence). This CDR3 has 15 residues. V was pared by 1 base and J by 3 bases, with 10 bases between.

The genes are TRBV7-2 and TRBJ2-2, with D hard to call. Trimming took off 5 bases at V and 0 bases at J, with 10 bases between the two ends. CDR1 and CDR2 (germline): SGHTA, FQGNSA. CDR3 length equals 15 residues. Here the CDR3 reads CASSISFANTGELFF. Here the CDR3 DNA reads TGTGCCAGCAGCATTAGTTTCGCGAACACCGGGGAGCTGTTTTTT.

V gene TRBV5-4 combines with J gene TRBJ2-7, with unresolved D. In germline, CDR1 is SGHNT, CDR2 YYREEE (reference sequence). Trimming shortened V by 2 bases and J by 4 bases, and 10 bases separated the two germline ends. The CDR3 consists of 13 residues. The CDR3 sequence: CASSFMNSYEQYF. CDR3 nucleotide sequence: TGTGCCAGCAGCTTCATGAACAGTTACGAGCAGTACTTC. The full variable domain, with the rest looked up from reference TRBV5-4 and TRBJ2-7, is ETGVTQSPTHLIKTRGQQVTLRCSSQSGHNTVSWYQQALGQGPQFIFQYYREEENGRGNFPPRFSGLQFPNYSSELNVNALELDDSALYLCASSFMNSYEQYFGPGTRLTVT.

This clone was found a few times. The genes are TRBV29-1 and TRBJ1-5; tentative D call: TRBD1 (6 bases). Between the trimmed V and J ends, which lost 5 bases and 2 bases, there was a span of 19 bases. CDR1 and CDR2 from the germline V gene are SQVTM and ANQGSEA. The CDR3 extends over 16 amino acids. CDR3 loop: CSVTFTGTLGNQPQHF. DNA for the CDR3: TGCAGCGTTACATTTACAGGGACCCTTGGCAATCAGCCCCAGCATTTT.